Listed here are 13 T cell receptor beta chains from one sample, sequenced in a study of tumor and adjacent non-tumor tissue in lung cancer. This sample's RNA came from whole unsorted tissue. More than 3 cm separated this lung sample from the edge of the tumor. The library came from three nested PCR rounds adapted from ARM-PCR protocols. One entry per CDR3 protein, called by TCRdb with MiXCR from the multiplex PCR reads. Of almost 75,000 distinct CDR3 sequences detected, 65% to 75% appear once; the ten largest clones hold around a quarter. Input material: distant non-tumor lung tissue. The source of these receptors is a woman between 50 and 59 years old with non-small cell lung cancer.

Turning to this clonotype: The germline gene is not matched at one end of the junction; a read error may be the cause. The CDR3 DNA sequence: TGTGCCAGCAGTGAGGGACAGGGGGATCAGCCCCATCATTTT. Encoded protein: CASSEGQGDQPHHF. The rearrangement joins TRBV6-1 to TRBJ1-5, with 11 bases lining up with TRBD1. This CDR3 is 14 amino acids long. Germline V gene data show CDR1 as MNHNS and CDR2 as SASEGT.

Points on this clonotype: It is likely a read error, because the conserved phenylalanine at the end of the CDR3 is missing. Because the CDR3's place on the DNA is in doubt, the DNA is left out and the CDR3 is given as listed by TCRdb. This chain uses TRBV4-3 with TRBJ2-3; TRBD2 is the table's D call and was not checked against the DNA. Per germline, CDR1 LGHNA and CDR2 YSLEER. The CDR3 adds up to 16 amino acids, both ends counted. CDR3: CASSQVGSGTTDTQYL.

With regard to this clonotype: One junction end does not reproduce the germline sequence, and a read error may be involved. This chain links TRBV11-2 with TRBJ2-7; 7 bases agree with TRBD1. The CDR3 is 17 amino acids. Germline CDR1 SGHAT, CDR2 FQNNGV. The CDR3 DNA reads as TGTGCCAGCAGCTTAGTTGGGGCCGAGACAGGGCTCTACCAGCAGTACTTC. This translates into CASSLVGAETGLYQQYF.

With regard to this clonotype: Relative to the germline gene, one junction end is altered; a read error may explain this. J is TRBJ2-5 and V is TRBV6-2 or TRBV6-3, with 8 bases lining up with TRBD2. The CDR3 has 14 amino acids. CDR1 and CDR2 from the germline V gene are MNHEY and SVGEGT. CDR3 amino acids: CDSSRSTSEETQYF. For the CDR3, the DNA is TGTGACAGCAGCAGGTCGACTAGCGAAGAGACCCAGTATTTC.

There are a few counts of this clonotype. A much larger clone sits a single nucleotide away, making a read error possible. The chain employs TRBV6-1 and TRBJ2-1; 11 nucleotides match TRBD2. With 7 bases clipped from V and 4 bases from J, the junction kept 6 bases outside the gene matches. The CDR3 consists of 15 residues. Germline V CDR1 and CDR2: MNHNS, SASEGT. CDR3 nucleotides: TGTGCCAGCAATATAGCGGGAGGGCCATACAATGAGCAGTTCTTC. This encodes CASNIAGGPYNEQFF.

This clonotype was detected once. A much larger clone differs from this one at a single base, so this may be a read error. In DNA, the CDR3 is TGCAGCGTTGAACTAGCGGGAATCGATGAGCAGTTCTTC. It yields the protein CSVELAGIDEQFF. V and J are TRBV29-1 and TRBJ2-1; 9 nucleotides agree with TRBD2. The CDR3 loop spans 13 amino acids. Trimming removed 2 bases from V and 8 bases from J; junction bases left unmatched: 4. Germline CDR1 and CDR2: SQVTM and ANQGSEA.

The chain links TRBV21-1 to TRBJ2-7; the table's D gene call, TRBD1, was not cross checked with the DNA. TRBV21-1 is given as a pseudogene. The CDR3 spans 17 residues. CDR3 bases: TGTGCCAGCAGCAAAGGATTGAAGGGACATCAACCCTACGAGCAGTACTTC. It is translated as CASSKGLKGHQPYEQYF.

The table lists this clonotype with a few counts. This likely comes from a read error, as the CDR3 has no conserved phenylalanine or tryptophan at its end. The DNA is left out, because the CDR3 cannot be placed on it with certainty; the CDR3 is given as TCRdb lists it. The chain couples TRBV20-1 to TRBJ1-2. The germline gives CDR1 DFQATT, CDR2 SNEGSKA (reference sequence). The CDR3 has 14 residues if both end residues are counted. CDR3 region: CSARVQPGNYGCTI.

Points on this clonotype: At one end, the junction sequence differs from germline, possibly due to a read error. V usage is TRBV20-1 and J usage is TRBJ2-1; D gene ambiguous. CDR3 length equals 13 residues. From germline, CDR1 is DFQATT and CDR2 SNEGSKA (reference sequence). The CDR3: CSARAELYNEQLF. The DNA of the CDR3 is TGCAGTGCTAGAGCGGAACTATACAATGAGCAGCTCTTC.

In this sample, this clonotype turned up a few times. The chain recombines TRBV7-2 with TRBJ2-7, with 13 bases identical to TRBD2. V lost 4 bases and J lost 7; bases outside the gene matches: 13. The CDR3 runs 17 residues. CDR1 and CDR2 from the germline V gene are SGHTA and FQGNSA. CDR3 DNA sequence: TGTGCCAGCAGCTCCGGACTAGCGGGAGCGGCCTCCCGGGAGCAGTACTTC. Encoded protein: CASSSGLAGAASREQYF. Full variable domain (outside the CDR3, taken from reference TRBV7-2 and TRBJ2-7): GAGVSQSPSNKVTEKGKDVELRCDPISGHTALYWYRQSLGQGLEFLIYFQGNSAPDKSGLPSDRFSAERTGGSVSTLTIQRTQQEDSAVYLCASSSGLAGAASREQYFGPGTRLTVT.

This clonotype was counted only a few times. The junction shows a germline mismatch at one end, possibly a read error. The CDR3 loop is CVSSFGQGAINEQFF. The CDR3 DNA is TGTGTCAGCAGTTTTGGACAGGGGGCAATAAATGAGCAGTTCTTC. The chain links TRBV28 to TRBJ2-1, with 11 bases matching TRBD1. The CDR3 extends over 15 amino acids. Germline assignment: CDR1 MDHEN and CDR2 SYDVKM.

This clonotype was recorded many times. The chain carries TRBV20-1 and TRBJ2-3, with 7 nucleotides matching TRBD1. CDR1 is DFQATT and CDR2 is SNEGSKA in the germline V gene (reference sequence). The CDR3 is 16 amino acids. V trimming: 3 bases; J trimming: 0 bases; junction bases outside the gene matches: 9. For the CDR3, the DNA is TGCAGTGCTAGCGGAGACAGGGCTTCTAGCACAGATACGCAGTATTTT. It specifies CSASGDRASSTDTQYF.

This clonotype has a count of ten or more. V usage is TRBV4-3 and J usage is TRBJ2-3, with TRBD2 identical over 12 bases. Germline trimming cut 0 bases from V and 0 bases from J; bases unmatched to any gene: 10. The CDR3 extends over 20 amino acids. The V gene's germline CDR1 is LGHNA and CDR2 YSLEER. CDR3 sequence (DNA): TGCGCCAGCAGCCAAGATCTTATAACTAGCGGGAGGTCTAGCACAGATACGCAGTATTTT. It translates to CASSQDLITSGRSSTDTQYF.